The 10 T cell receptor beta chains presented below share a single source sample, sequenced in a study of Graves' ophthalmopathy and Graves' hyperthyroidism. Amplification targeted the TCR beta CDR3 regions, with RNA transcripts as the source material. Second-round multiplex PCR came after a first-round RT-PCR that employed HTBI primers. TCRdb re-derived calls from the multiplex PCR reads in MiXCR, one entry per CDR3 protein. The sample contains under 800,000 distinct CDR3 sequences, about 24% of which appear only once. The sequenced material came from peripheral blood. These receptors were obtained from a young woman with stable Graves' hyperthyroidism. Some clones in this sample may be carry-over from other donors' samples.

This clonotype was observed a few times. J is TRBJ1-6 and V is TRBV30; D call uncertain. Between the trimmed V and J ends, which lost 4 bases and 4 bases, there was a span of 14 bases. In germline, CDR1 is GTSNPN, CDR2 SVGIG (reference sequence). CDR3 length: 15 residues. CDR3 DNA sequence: TGTGCCTGGAAGGCCAGGATAAGATATAATTCACCCCTCCACTTT. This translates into CAWKARIRYNSPLHF.

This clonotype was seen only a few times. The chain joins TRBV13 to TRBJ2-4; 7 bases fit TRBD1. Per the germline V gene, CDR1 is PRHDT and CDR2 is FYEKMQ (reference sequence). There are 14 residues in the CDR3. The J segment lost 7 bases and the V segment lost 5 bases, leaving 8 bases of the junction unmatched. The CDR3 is CASSPYLTGNIQYF. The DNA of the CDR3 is TGTGCCAGCAGCCCATACTTGACAGGGAACATTCAGTACTTC.

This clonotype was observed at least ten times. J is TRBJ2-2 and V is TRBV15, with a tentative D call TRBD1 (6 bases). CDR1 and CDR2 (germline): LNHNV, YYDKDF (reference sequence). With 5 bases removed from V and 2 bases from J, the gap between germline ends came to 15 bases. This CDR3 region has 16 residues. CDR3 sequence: CATSGLRTANTGELFF. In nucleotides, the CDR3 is TGTGCCACCAGCGGTCTGCGGACAGCCAACACCGGGGAGCTGTTTTTT.

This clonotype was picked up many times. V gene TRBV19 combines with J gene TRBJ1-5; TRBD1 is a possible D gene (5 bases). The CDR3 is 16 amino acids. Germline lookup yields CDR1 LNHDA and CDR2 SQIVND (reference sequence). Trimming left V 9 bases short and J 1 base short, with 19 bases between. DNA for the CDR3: TGTGCCAGCGAGAGGCGGGGGGGAGGAAGCAATCAGCCCCAGCATTTT. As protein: CASERRGGGSNQPQHF. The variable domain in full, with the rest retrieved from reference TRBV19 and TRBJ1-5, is DGGITQSPKYLFRKEGQNVTLSCEQNLNHDAMYWYRQDPGQGLRLIYYSQIVNDFQKGDIAEGYSVSREKKESFPLTVTSAQKNPTAFYLCASERRGGGSNQPQHFGDGTRLSIL.

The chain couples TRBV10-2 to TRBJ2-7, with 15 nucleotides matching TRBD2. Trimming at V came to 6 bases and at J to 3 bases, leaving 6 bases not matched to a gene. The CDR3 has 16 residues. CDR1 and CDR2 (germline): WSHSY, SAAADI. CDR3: CASRDPGLAGGYEQYF. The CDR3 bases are TGCGCCAGCAGAGACCCGGGACTAGCGGGGGGCTACGAGCAGTACTTC.

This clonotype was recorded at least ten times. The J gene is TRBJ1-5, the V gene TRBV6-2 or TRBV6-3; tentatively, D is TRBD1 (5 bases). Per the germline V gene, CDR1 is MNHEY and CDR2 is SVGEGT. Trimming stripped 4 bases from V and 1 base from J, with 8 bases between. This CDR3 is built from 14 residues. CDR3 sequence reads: CASSLRQSNQPQHF. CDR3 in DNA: TGTGCCAGCAGTTTGCGACAGAGCAATCAGCCCCAGCATTTT.

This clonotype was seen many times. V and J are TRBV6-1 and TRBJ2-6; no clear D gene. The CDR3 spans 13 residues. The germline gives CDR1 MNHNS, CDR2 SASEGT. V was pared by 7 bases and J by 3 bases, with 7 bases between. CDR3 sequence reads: CASKIGGANVLTF. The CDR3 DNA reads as TGTGCCAGCAAAATCGGTGGGGCCAACGTCCTGACTTTC.

The CDR3 sequence: CASSYSKSGFSYEQYF. DNA for the CDR3: TGTGCCAGCAGTTACTCAAAGAGCGGGTTCTCCTACGAGCAGTACTTC. The V gene is TRBV6-2 or TRBV6-3, the J gene TRBJ2-7; D perhaps matches TRBD2 (6 bases). Per germline, CDR1 MNHEY and CDR2 SVGEGT. V was pared by 0 bases and J by 0 bases, with 12 bases between. The CDR3 totals 16 residues.

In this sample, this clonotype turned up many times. As DNA, the CDR3 is TGTGCCAGCAGTGCCGGACAGGGGAACTATGGCTACACCTTC. It is translated as CASSAGQGNYGYTF. The genes are TRBV2 and TRBJ1-2, with 9 bases identical to TRBD1. Germline lookup yields CDR1 SNHLY and CDR2 FYNNEI. CDR3 length: 14 amino acids. The J segment lost 2 bases and the V segment lost 4 bases, leaving 2 bases of the junction unmatched. Full variable domain (remainder filled in from reference TRBV2 and TRBJ1-2): EPEVTQTPSHQVTQMGQEVILRCVPISNHLYFYWYRQILGQKVEFLVSFYNNEISEKSEIFDDQFSVERPDGSNFTLKIRSTKLEDSAMYFCASSAGQGNYGYTFGSGTRLTVV.

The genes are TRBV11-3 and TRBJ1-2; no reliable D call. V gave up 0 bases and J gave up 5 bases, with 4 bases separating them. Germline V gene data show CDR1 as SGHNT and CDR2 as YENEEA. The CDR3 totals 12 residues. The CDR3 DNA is TGTGCCAGCAGCTTAGACGAATATGGCTACACCTTC. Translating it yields CASSLDEYGYTF. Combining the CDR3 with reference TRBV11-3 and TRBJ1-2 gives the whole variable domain EAGVVQSPRYKIIEKKQPVAFWCNPISGHNTLYWYLQNLGQGPELLIRYENEEAVDDSQLPKDRFSAERLKGVDSTLKIQPAELGDSAVYLCASSLDEYGYTFGSGTRLTVV.